The following is a T cell receptor (beta chain) sequence with its context. Antigen specificity is unknown. These data originate in a study of T-cell memory formation after mild COVID-19. Study in general: Most TCR clusters belonged to a single donor. Study-wide points: The main location of contracting CD4+ clones was CM and EM, and that of contracting CD8+ clones was EMRA. Pre-infection memory held some responding clones, suggesting pre-existing cross-reactive T cells responded.

5'RACE with constant-segment primers built TCRalpha and TCRbeta cDNA libraries with UMIs. TCRdb reprocessed the 5' RACE reads with MiXCR, giving one entry per CDR3 protein. The table has about 110,000 distinct CDR3 sequences, over 15% seen once. The origin of this receptor is an adult woman who had mild COVID-19 (a few samples of this study predate the infection). Cell type and time point are not known. Sequencing was performed on PBMCs or a T cell subset sorted from them (not recorded which).

The CDR3 loop is CASSPPPGDTQYF. The CDR3 coding sequence is TGTGCCAGCAGCCCACCGCCCGGGGATACGCAGTATTTT. V gene TRBV7-3 combines with J gene TRBJ2-3; D not resolved. This CDR3 has 13 amino acids. V was cut by 5 bases and J by 6 bases, with 12 bases left in between. Per germline, CDR1 SGHTA and CDR2 FQGTGA.